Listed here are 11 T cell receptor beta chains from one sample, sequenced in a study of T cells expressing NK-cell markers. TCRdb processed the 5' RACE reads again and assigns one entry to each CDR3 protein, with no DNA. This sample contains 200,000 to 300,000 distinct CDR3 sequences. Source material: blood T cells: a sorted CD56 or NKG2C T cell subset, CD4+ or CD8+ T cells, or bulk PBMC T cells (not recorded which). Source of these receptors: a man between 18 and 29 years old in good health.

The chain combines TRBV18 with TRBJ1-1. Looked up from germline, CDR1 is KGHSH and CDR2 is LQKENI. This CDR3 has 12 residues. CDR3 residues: CASSARGAEAFF.

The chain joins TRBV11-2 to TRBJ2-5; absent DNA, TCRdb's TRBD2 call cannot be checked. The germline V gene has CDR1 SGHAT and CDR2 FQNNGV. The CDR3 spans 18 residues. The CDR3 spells CASSLERLAGAVQETQYF.

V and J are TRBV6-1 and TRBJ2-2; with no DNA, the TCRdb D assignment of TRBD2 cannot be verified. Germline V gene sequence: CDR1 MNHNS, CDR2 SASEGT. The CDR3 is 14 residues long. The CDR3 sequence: CASRASGNTGELFF.

The CDR3 sequence is CASSLGVAGGTYEQYF. The chain uses TRBV7-6 and TRBJ2-7. The CDR3 extends over 16 amino acids. Looked up from germline, CDR1 is SGHVS and CDR2 is FNYEAQ.

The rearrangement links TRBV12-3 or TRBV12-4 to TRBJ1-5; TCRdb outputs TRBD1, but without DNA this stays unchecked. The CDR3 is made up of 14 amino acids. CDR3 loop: CASSRKGALGPQHF.

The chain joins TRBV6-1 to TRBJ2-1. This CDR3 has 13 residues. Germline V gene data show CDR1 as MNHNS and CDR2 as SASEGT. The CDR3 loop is CASQTISYNEQFF.

Here the CDR3 reads CASSLLGWASGSRYNEQFF. The chain employs TRBV28 and TRBJ2-1; TCRdb indicates TRBD2, and absent DNA this call remains unverified. Germline V CDR1 and CDR2: MDHEN, SYDVKM. The CDR3 is made up of 19 amino acids.

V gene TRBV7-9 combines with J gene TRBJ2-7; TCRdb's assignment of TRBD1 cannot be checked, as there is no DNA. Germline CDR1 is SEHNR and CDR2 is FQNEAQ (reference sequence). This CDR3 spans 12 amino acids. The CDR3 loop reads CASTLDGDEQYF.

Here the CDR3 reads CASSPGLDTDTQYF. The rearrangement links TRBV5-1 to TRBJ2-3; TCRdb designates TRBD1, a call that cannot be tested without DNA. Germline-derived CDR1 and CDR2 are SGHRS and YFSETQ. The CDR3 runs 14 residues.

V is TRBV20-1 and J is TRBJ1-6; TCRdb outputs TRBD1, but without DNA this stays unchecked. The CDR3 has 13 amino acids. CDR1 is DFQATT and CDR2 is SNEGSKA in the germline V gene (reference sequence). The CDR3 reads CSAVPGQGSPLHF.

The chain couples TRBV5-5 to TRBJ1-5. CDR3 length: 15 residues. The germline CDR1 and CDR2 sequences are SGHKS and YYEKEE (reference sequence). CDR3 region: CASSLEAGGNQPQHF.